Sequencing of this T cell receptor (beta chain) was carried out in a study of Ad26.COV2.S vaccination and SARS-CoV-2 variants. This clone was counted at least ten times. Germline V gene lookup returns CDR1 SGHAT and CDR2 FQNNGV. The CDR3 runs 17 residues. V was shortened by 5 bases and J by 0 bases, with 20 bases between the two germline ends. The data were produced by immunoSEQ multiplex PCR, yet TCRdb's version contains in-frame clones alone and is incomplete. This table holds under 150,000 clones, 86% found once. The receptor comes from a human donor who had recovered from COVID-19. The J gene is TRBJ2-7, the V gene TRBV11-2; maybe TRBD1 (5 bases). Here the sequenced sample was peripheral blood, taken after recovery from COVID-19. The CDR3 nucleotides are TGTGCCAGCAGCCCCACCTCAGGGCCCAGGAGCTCCTACGAGCAGTACTTC. Encoded protein: CASSPTSGPRSSYEQYF.